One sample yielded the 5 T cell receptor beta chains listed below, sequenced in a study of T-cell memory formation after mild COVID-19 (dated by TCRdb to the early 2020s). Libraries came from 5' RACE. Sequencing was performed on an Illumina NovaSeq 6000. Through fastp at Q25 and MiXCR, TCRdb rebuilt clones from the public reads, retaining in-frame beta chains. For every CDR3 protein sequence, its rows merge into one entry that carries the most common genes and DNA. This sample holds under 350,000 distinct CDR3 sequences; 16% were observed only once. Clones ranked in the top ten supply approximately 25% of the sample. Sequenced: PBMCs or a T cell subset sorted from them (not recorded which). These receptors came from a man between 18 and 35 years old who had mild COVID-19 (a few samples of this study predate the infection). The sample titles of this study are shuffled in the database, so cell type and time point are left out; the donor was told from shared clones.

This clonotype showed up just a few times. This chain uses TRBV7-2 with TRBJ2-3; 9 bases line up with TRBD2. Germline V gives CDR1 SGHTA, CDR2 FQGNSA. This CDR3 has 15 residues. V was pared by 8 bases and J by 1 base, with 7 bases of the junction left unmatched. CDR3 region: CASSTPSGGTDTQYF. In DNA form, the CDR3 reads TGTGCCAGCTCGACGCCTAGCGGGGGCACAGATACGCAGTATTTT.

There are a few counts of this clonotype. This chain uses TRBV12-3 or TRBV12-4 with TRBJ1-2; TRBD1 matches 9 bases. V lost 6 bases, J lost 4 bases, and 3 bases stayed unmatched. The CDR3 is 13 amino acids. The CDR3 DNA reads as TGTGCCAGCAGGGGACAGGGAGTCTATGGCTACACCTTC. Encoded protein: CASRGQGVYGYTF.

The CDR3 bases are TGTGCCAGCACCCGACAGGGCGGCGGGGAGCTGTTTTTT. Translating it yields CASTRQGGGELFF. The chain couples TRBV12-3 or TRBV12-4 to TRBJ2-2; TRBD1 agrees at 7 bases. The CDR3 covers 13 residues. After removal of 7 bases from V and 7 bases from J, the junction contained 6 bases not matched to a gene.

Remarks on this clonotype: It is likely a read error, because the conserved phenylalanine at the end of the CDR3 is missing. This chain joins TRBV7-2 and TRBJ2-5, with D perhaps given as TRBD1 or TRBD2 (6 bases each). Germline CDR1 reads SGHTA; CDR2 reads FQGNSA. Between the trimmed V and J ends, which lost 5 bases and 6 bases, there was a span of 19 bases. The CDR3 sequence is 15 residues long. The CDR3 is CASSPSVQGGKTQYL. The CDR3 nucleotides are TGTGCCAGCAGCCCTTCGGTTCAAGGGGGGAAGACCCAGTACTTA.

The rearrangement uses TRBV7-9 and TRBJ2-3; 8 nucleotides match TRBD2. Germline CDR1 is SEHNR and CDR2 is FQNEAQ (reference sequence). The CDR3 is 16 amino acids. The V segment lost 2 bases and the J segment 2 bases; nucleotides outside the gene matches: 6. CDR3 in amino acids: CASSLIGGGITDTQYF. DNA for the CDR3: TGTGCCAGCAGCTTAATCGGCGGGGGGATCACAGATACGCAGTATTTT.